This T cell receptor (beta chain) comes out of a study of beta chain features in type 1 diabetes. Regarding the study as a whole: Shorter TCRB CDR3s, moderately but significantly so, were found in Type 1 diabetes patients in all four CD4+ subsets. TCRB rearrangement may or may not be influenced by HLA type; here this remained unresolved. At VDJ recombination sites, type 1 diabetes patients had fewer insertions and more deleted nucleotides.

To note about this clone: What it binds is not known.

Post-sort purity exceeded 98% for all sorted populations. cDNA synthesis used the whole RNA isolate, giving expressed TCRB sequences. Repertoires were generated with immunoSEQ multiplex PCR, while TCRdb's copy carries only in-frame clones and drops some. Here the sample spans hundreds of thousands of clones, 11% to 15% being singletons. CDR3 length equals 13 residues. The V gene lost 5 bases and the J gene lost 1 base, with 9 bases spanning the gap. Germline V gene data show CDR1 as SEHNR and CDR2 as FQNEAQ (reference sequence). The rearrangement joins TRBV7-9 to TRBJ2-7; D is possibly TRBD2 (5 bases). The TCR originated in a man between 18 and 35 years old with type 1 diabetes. Sequencing was carried out using naive CD4+ T cells from blood. CDR3 residues: CASSTDFSYEQYF. The CDR3 nucleotides read TGTGCCAGCAGCACGGACTTTTCCTACGAGCAGTACTTC.